The rows below give T cell receptor beta chains drawn from one sample of a study of human T cells and chemical hapten exposure. TCRdb reprocessed the RACE reads with MiXCR, giving one entry per CDR3 protein. Of around 75,000 distinct CDR3 sequences listed, roughly 12% are singletons. This specimen was whole blood, taken in connection with sensitization to the hapten diphenylcyclopropenone (DPC). The receptors here all came from an older woman with alopecia areata. Some clones in this sample may be carry-over from other donors' samples. Each CDR3 is given with its conserved first and last residue. The order of the fields is J gene, CDR3 length, D gene, V gene, clone size, CDR3 protein, CDR3 DNA. A D gene is named only where the DNA matches it firmly. Clone sizes are given selectively: once, few, many, or a class where the clone is expanded.

TRBJ2-6	18	TRBD1	TRBV4-1	few	CASSPTDRGGSGANVLTF	TGCGCCAGCAGCCCAACCGACAGGGGCGGTTCTGGGGCCAACGTCCTGACTTTC
TRBJ1-2	15	.	TRBV12-3/TRBV12-4	many	CASSFQPGPGYGYTF	TGTGCCAGCAGTTTTCAACCAGGGCCGGGGTATGGCTACACCTTC
TRBJ2-2	14	.	TRBV4-1	.	CASSPRVSTGELFF	TGCGCCAGCAGCCCCCGGGTCTCCACCGGGGAGCTGTTTTTT
TRBJ1-4	14	TRBD1	TRBV7-6	many	CASSLTGGNEKLFF	TGTGCCAGCAGCTTAACAGGGGGCAATGAAAAACTGTTTTTT
TRBJ2-5	12	.	TRBV7-9	.	CASAGIQETQYF	TGTGCCAGCGCCGGGATACAAGAGACCCAGTACTTC
TRBJ2-3	13	TRBD2	TRBV7-3	.	CASGSGGLNTQYF	TGTGCCAGCGGGAGCGGGGGCCTTAATACGCAGTATTTT
TRBJ2-5	17	TRBD2	TRBV3-1	many	CASSQDLSGGAFETQYF	TGTGCCAGCAGCCAAGATCTGAGCGGGGGGGCCTTCGAGACCCAGTACTTC
TRBJ2-7	13	TRBD2	TRBV20-1	few	CSATRGVSYEQYF	TGCAGTGCCACGCGGGGGGTCTCCTACGAGCAGTACTTC
TRBJ1-2	14	.	TRBV18	.	CASSPPGPSLGYTF	TGTGCCAGCTCACCACCGGGGCCGAGCCTAGGCTACACCTTC
TRBJ1-1	15	.	TRBV7-9	.	CASSLYGGRGTEAFF	TGTGCCAGCAGCTTATATGGGGGCCGGGGCACTGAAGCTTTCTTT
TRBJ1-3	13	TRBD1	TRBV12-3/TRBV12-4	many	CANDQTGVDTIYF	TGTGCCAACGACCAGACAGGGGTCGACACCATATATTTT
TRBJ2-7	12	.	TRBV11-1	many	CASSPQGYEQYF	TGTGCCAGCAGCCCACAGGGTTACGAGCAGTACTTC
TRBJ2-7	15	.	TRBV6-5	many	CASRPTVRNSYEQYF	TGTGCCAGCAGACCGACAGTTAGGAACTCCTACGAGCAGTACTTC
TRBJ1-1	12	.	TRBV18	.	CASSPRGLDAFF	TGTGCCAGCTCACCAAGAGGGTTGGATGCTTTCTTT
TRBJ1-1	17	TRBD1	TRBV4-1	few	CASSQGFQGVRSSEAFF	TGCGCCAGCAGCCAAGGGTTCCAGGGGGTAAGGTCCTCTGAAGCTTTCTTT
TRBJ2-4	17	.	TRBV7-3	.	CASSLTSGGGDGNIQYF	TGTGCCAGCAGCTTAACGTCTGGGGGCGGAGATGGGAACATTCAGTACTTC
TRBJ2-3	16	TRBD2	TRBV19	.	CASTRVAGGPSDTQYF	TGTGCCAGTACAAGGGTGGCGGGGGGGCCGTCAGATACGCAGTATTTT
TRBJ1-1	13	.	TRBV3-1	.	CASYPLGGTEAFF	TGTGCCAGCTACCCTTTGGGGGGGACTGAAGCTTTCTTT
TRBJ2-1	15	TRBD1	TRBV29-1	many	CSVAPPGQNLNEQFF	TGCAGCGTAGCACCCCCGGGACAGAATCTCAATGAGCAGTTCTTC
TRBJ2-1	15	.	TRBV7-6	few	CASSPRGWGYNEQFF	TGTGCCAGCAGTCCTAGGGGTTGGGGTTACAATGAGCAGTTCTTC
TRBJ1-1	14	.	TRBV3-1	.	CASSQPDRNTEAFF	TGTGCCAGCAGCCAGCCAGACAGAAACACTGAAGCTTTCTTT
TRBJ1-2	17	.	TRBV11-2	many	CASSFSSGAGTNYGYTF	TGTGCCAGCAGCTTCTCATCCGGAGCGGGGACGAACTATGGCTACACCTTC
TRBJ2-7	15	TRBD1	TRBV7-9	.	CASSLEQGVSYEQYF	TGTGCCAGCAGCTTAGAACAGGGGGTCTCCTACGAGCAGTACTTC
TRBJ1-1	15	.	TRBV11-2	many	CASKSYRILNTEAFF	TGTGCCAGCAAATCCTACAGGATCCTGAACACTGAAGCTTTCTTT
TRBJ2-5	13	.	TRBV5-1	few	CASSFGDKETQYF	TGCGCCAGCAGTTTTGGGGACAAAGAGACCCAGTACTTC
TRBJ1-2	11	TRBD1	TRBV2	few	CANLQGVGYTF	TGTGCCAATCTACAGGGGGTTGGCTACACCTTC
TRBJ1-1	14	.	TRBV9	few	CASNPDGVNTEAFF	TGTGCCAGCAACCCGGACGGAGTGAACACTGAAGCTTTCTTT
TRBJ2-1	14	.	TRBV23-1	many	CATRGGGTNNEQFF	TGCGCCACCAGGGGCGGGGGCACGAACAATGAGCAGTTCTTC
TRBJ2-5	15	TRBD2	TRBV11-2	many	CASSSGGDYHATQYF	TGTGCCAGCAGCTCCGGCGGGGACTATCATGCGACCCAGTACTTC
TRBJ1-6	16	.	TRBV11-2	many	CASSLVRDGRNSPLHF	TGTGCCAGCAGCTTAGTGAGGGACGGTCGAAATTCACCCCTCCACTTT